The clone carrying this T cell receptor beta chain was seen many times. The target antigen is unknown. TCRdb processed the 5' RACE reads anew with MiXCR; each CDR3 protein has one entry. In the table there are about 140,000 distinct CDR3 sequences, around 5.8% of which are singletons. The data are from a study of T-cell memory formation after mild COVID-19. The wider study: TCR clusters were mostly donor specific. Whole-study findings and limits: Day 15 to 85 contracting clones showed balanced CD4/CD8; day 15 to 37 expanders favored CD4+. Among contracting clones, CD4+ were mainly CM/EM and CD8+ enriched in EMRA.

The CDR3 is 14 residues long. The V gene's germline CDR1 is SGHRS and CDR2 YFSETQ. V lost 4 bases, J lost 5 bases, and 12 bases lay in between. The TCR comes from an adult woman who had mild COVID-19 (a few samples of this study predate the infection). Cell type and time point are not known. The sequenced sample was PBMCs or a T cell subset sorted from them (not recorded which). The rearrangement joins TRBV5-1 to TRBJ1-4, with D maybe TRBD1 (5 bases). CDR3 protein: CASSQAGGNEKLFF. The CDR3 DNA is TGCGCCAGCAGCCAGGCGGGGGGAAATGAAAAACTGTTTTTT.